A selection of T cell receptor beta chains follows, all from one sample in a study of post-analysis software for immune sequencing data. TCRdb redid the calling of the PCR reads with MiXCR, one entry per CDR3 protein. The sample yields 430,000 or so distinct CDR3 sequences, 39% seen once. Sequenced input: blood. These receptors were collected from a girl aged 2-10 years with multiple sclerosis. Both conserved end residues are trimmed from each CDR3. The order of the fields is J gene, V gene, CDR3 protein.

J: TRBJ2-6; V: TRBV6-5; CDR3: ASSYSGFSGANVLT
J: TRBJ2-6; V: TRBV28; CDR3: ASSLLLGVSGANVLT
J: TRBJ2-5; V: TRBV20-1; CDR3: SARSWGVGETQY
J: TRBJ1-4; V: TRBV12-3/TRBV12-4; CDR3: ASSLVQTNEKLF
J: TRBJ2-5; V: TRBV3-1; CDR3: ASSQEDTLYQETQY
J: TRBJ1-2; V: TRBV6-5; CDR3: ASSYGQGVYYGYT
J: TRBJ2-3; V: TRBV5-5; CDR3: TSSPPGLGVGSDTQY
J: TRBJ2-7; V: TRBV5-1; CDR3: ASSFGSRSYEQY
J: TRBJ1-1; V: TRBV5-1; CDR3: ASSLGSTDEAF
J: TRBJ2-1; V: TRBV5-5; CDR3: ASSSIYSGTSYNEQF
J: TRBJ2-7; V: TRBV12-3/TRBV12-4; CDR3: ASSLGGAGSYEQY
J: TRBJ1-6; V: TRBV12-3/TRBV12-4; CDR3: ASSFSDNSPLH
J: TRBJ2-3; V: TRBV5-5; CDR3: ASSPQATDTQY
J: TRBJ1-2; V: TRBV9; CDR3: ASSAGTDFYGYT
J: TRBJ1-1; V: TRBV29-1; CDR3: SVGQYTEAF
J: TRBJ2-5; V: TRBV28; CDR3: ASSFWVQGAREQY
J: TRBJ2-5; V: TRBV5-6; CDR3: VSSLRQGAWEQY
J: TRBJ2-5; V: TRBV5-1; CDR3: ASSFDRGPQETQY
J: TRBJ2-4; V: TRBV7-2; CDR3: ASSRGGELAKNIQY
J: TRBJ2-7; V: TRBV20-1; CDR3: SARDLARGTSSYEQY
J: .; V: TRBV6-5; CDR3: ASSYHSGGENIQY
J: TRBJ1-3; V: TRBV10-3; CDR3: AISEGQGADTIY
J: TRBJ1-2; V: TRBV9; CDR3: ASRDRLSYT
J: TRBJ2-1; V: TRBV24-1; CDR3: ATSAPGQAYEQD
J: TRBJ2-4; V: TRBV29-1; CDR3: SVPGQEGKNIQY
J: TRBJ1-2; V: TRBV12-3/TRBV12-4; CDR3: ASRPTLSGGYT
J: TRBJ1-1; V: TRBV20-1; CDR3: SARDLGGRQRAEAF
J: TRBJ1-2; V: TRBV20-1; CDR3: SARDRKANYGYT
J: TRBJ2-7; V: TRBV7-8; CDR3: ASSRRGSYEQY